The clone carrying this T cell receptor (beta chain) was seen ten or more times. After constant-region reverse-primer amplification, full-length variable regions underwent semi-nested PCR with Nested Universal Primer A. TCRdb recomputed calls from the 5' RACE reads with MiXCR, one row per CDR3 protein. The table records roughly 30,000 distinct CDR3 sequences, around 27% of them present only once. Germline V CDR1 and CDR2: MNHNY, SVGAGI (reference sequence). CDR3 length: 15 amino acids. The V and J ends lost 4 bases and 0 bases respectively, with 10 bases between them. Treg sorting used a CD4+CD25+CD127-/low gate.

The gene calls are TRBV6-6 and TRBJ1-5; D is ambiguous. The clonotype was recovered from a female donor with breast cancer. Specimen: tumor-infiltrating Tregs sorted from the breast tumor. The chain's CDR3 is CASSSLGNSNQPQHF. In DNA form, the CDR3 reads TGTGCCAGCAGTTCCCTCGGTAATAGCAATCAGCCCCAGCATTTT.